What follows describes a single TCR beta chain. This entry belongs to a study of blood T cell repertoires in COVID-19. Germline loops: CDR1 SGHTA, CDR2 FQGTGA. The CDR3 loop spans 13 amino acids. V was cut by 5 bases and J by 1 base, with 8 bases left in between. Original processing notes: Reference gene primers were amplified, and this amplification served to estimate nucleated cell counts. Clones were sequenced by immunoSEQ multiplex PCR, and TCRdb holds only the in-frame ones, with some missing. V and J calls and clone size follow that table, whereas D and trimming were derived from the DNA. Of under 200,000 clones in the sample, 80% to 85% were seen once.

This TCR was recovered from a woman aged 45-60 years who had recovered from COVID-19. The chain employs TRBV7-3 and TRBJ1-1, with D possibly TRBD1 on 5 matching bases. Sequencing was carried out using PBMCs or T cells enriched from blood (not recorded which). CDR3 bases: TGTGCCAGCAGCGTAGACAGGAACACTGAAGCTTTCTTT. Translated: CASSVDRNTEAFF.